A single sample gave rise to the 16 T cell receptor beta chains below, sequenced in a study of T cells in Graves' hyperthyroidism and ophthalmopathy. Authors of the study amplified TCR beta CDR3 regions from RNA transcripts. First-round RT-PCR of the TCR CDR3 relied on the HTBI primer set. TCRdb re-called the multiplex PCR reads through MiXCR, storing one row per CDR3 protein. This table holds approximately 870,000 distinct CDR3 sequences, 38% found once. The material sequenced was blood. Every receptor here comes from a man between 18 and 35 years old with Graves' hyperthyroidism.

CDR3: CASSGQTTGNTIYF. CDR3 nucleotides: TGTGCCAGCAGCGGACAGACAACTGGAAACACCATATATTTT. This chain connects TRBV7-9 to TRBJ1-3, with D maybe TRBD1 (6 bases). The CDR3 length is 14 residues. CDR1 is SEHNR, CDR2 FQNEAQ, per germline (reference sequence). V dropped 5 bases and J dropped 2 bases, with 10 bases sitting between them.

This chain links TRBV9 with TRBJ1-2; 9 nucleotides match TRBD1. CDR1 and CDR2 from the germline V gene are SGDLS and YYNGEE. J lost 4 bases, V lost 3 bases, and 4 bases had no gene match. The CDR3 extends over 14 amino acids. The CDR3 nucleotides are TGTGCCAGCAGCGGGCGGGGACAGGGCTATGGCTACACCTTC. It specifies CASSGRGQGYGYTF.

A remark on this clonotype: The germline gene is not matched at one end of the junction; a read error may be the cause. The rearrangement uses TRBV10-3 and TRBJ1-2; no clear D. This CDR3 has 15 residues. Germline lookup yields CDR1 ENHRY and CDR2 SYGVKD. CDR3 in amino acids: CASSSYQEGYYGHTF. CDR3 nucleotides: TGTGCCAGCAGTTCATACCAGGAAGGGTACTATGGCCACACCTTC.

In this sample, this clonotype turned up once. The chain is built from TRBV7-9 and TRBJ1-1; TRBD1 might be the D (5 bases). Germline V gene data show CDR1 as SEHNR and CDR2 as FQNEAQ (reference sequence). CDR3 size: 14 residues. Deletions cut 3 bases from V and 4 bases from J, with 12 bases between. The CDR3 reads CASSFGGKLTEAFF. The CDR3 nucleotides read TGTGCCAGCAGCTTTGGGGGGAAGCTCACTGAAGCTTTCTTT. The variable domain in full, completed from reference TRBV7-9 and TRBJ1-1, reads DTGVSQNPRHKITKRGQNVTFRCDPISEHNRLYWYRQTLGQGPEFLTYFQNEAQLEKSRLLSDRFSAERPKGSFSTLEIQRTEQGDSAMYLCASSFGGKLTEAFFGQGTRLTVV.

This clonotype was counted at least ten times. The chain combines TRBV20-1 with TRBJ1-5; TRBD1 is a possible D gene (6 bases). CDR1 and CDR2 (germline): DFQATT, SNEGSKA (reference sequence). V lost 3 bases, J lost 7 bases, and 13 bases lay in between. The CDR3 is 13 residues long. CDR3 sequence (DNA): TGCAGTGCTAGCGACAGGTCCTCCCAGCCCCAGCATTTT. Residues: CSASDRSSQPQHF.

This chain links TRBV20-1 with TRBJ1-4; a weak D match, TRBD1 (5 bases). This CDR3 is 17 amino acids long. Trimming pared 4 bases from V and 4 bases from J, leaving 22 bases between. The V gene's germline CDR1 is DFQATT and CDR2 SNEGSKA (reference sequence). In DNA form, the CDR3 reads TGCAGTGCTATCACCCGGGAGGGACCAGACTATAATGAAAAACTGTTTTTT. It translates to CSAITREGPDYNEKLFF.

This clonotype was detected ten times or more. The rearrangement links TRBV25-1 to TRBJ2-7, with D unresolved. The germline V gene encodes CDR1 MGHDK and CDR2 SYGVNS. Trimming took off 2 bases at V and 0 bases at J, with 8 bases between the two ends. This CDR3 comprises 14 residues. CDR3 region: CASSESWSSYEQYF. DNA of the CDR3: TGTGCCAGCAGTGAAAGCTGGAGCTCCTACGAGCAGTACTTC.

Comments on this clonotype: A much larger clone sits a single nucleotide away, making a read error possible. The CDR3 region is CASGDRSQAFF. The CDR3, as DNA: TGCGCCAGCGGGGACAGGAGTCAAGCTTTCTTT. This chain links TRBV5-1 with TRBJ1-1, with 8 bases matching TRBD1. The CDR3 covers 11 residues. Germline lookup yields CDR1 SGHRS and CDR2 YFSETQ. The ends lost 7 bases at V and 9 bases at J; junction bases unmatched: 5.

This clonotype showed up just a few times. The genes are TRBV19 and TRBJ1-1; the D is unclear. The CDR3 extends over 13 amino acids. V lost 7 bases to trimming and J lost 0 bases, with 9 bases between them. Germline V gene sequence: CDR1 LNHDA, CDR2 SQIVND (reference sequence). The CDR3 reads CASMREMNTEAFF. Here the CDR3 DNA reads TGTGCCAGTATGAGGGAAATGAACACTGAAGCTTTCTTT.

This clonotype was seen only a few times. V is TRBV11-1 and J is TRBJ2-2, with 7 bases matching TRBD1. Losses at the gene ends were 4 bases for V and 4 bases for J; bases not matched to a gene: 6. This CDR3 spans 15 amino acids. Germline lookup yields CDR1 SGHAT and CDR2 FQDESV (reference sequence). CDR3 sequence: CASSSRQGRTGELFF. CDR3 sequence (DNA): TGTGCCAGCAGCTCCCGACAGGGTCGCACCGGGGAGCTGTTTTTT.

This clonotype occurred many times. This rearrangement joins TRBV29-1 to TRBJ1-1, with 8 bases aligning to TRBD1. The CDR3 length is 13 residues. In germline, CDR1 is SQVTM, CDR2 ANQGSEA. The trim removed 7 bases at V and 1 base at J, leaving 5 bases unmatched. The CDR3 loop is CSARQGSNTEAFF. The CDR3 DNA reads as TGCAGCGCCCGACAGGGGTCGAACACTGAAGCTTTCTTT.

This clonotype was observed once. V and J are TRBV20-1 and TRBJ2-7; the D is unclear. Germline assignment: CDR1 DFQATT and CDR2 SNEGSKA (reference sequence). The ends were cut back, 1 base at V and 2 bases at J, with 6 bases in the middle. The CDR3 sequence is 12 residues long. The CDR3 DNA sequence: TGCAGTGCTAGAGGTATGGCCTACGAGCAGTACTTC. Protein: CSARGMAYEQYF.

This CDR3 is CASSYSEYEQYF. The CDR3 bases are TGTGCCAGCAGTTACTCAGAATACGAGCAGTACTTC. The rearrangement joins TRBV12-3 or TRBV12-4 to TRBJ2-7; D is unclear. The CDR3 covers 12 residues. Trimming removed 4 bases from V and 4 bases from J, with 8 bases in between.

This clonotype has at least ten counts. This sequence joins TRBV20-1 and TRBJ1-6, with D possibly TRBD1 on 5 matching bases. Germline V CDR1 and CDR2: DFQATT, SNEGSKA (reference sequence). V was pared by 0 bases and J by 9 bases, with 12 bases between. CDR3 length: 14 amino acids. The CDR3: CSARDGRGSSPLHF. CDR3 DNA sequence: TGCAGTGCTAGAGATGGGAGGGGATCTTCACCCCTCCACTTT.

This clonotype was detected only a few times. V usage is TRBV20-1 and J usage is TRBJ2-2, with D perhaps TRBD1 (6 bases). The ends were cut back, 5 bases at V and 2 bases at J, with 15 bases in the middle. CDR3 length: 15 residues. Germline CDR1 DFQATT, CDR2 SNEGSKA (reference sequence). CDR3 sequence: CSARNDRTNTGELFF. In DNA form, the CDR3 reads TGCAGTGCTCGCAATGACAGGACCAACACCGGGGAGCTGTTTTTT.

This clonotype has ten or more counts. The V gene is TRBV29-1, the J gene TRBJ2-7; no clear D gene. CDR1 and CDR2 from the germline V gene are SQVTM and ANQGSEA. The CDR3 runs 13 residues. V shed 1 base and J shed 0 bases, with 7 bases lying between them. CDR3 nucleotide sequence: TGCAGCGTTGAAGCGGAGAGCTCCTACGAGCAGTACTTC. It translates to CSVEAESSYEQYF.